The present TCR beta chain was sequenced within a study of graft-versus-host responses after intestinal transplantation. Study information: All recipients got anti-thymocyte globulin induction, then tacrolimus and steroids for roughly 3 years.

Sequenced by immunoSEQ multiplex PCR; TCRdb stores in-frame clones only, minus some. The table has some 4,800 clones, 65% to 80% seen once. Lymphocytes from graft epithelium and lamina propria were isolated. This CDR3 region has 15 residues. V was pared by 5 bases and J by 0 bases, with 4 bases of the junction left unmatched. Germline CDR1 MGHDK, CDR2 SYGVNS. This chain links TRBV25-1 with TRBJ2-3; 8 nucleotides match TRBD1. The source material was ileum tissue, sampled around 120 days after intestinal transplantation. The TCR originated in a human patient who received an intestinal transplant, so some T cells may come from the graft donor. In DNA, the CDR3 is TGTGCCAGCAGTCCGGGACAGGCTAGCACAGATACGCAGTATTTT. This codes for CASSPGQASTDTQYF. The full variable domain, completed using reference TRBV25-1 and TRBJ2-3, is EADIYQTPRYLVIGTGKKITLECSQTMGHDKMYWYQQDPGMELHLIHYSYGVNSTEKGDLSSESTVSRIRTEHFPLTLESARPSHTSQYLCASSPGQASTDTQYFGPGTRLTVL.